Relative to its sample, the clone carrying this T cell receptor (beta chain) is medium-sized. The recovered donors of Cohort 3 showed two negative PCRs, clearance, or symptom resolution. Trimming left V 5 bases short and J 6 bases short, with 17 bases between. This CDR3 has 15 amino acids. Germline V gives CDR1 MRHNA, CDR2 SNTAGT. The data stem from a study of blood T cell repertoires in COVID-19. Looking at the study overall: The samples span acute and convalescent COVID-19 from the United States, Italy and Spain. Sources were T cells, B-cell-depleted T cells, or PBMCs; the material itself was cDNA or gDNA.

Original handling: Reference gene primer amplification gave estimated nucleated cell counts. Produced via immunoSEQ multiplex PCR; TCRdb's table is partial and in-frame only. Clone size and V and J calls were adopted from that table, with D and trimming inferred from the DNA. The profile shows approximately 330,000 clones, around 92% of them singletons. This rearrangement joins TRBV6-4 to TRBJ2-1, with D perhaps TRBD2 (5 bases). The sequence came from a woman between 25 and 40 years old who had recovered from COVID-19. The specimen was PBMCs or T cells enriched from blood (not recorded which). As DNA, the CDR3 is TGTGCCAGCAGTACTGAGGACTCAAACCCCAATGAGCAGTTCTTC. Amino acid sequence: CASSTEDSNPNEQFF.